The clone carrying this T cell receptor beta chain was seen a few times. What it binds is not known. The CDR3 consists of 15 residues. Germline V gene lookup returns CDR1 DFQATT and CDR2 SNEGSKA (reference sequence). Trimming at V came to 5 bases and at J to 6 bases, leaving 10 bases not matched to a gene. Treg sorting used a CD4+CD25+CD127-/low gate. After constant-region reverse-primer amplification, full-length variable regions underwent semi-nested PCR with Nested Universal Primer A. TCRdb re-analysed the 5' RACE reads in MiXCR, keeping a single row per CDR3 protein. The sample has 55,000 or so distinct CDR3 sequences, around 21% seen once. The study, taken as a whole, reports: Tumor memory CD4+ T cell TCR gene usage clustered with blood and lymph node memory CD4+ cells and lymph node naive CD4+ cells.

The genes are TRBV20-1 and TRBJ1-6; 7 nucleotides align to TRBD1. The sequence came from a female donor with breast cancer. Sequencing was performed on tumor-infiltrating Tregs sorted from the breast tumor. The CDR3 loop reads CSAAGTAAFNSPLHF. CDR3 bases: TGCAGTGCTGCCGGGACAGCGGCATTTAATTCACCCCTCCACTTT.